This T cell receptor (beta chain) was identified during a study of T cell repertoires in cytomegalovirus infection. The CDR3 has 14 amino acids. V gave up 3 bases and J gave up 3 bases; unmatched junction bases: 5. The germline V gene has CDR1 SGHNT and CDR2 YYREEE (reference sequence). Worth noting for this clonotype: Its antigen is unidentified.

From the reads, TCRdb called clonotypes with MiXCR, one entry per CDR3 protein. Counted here are about 130,000 distinct CDR3 sequences, roughly a quarter occurring once; the ten biggest clones make up 34%. Findings and limits, study-wide: Dominating the ex vivo response were TCR beta clonotypes that were CMV-specific and HLA-C-restricted.

The sequence derives from a human donor in good health (CMV status not recorded). Some clones in this sample may be carry-over from other donors' samples. Sequenced: PBMCs, sequenced either directly or after in vitro stimulation (not recorded which). V gene TRBV5-4 combines with J gene TRBJ1-2, with 7 bases identical to TRBD1. The CDR3 reads CASSSIDRDYGYTF. For the CDR3, the DNA is TGTGCCAGCAGCTCGATTGACAGGGACTATGGCTACACCTTC.